Each of the 25 T cell receptor beta chains below was sequenced from the same sample in a study of T cells after posttransplantation cyclophosphamide. Produced via immunoSEQ multiplex PCR; TCRdb's table is partial and in-frame only. The sample lists 30,000 to 40,000 clones; roughly 90% were seen once. Specimen: PBMCs. These receptors came from a woman between 35 and 50 years old with a blood cancer, CMV-positive, and with a related stem cell donor.

The CDR3 region has the DNA TGTGCCAGCAGCCAGATACAGGCCAACACTGAAGCTTTCTTT. It codes for CASSQIQANTEAFF. The chain couples TRBV4-2 to TRBJ1-1, with D perhaps TRBD1 (5 bases). Germline-derived CDR1 and CDR2 are LGHNA and YNFKEQ. The V and J ends lost 3 bases and 2 bases respectively, with 10 bases between them. The CDR3 spans 14 residues.

The rearrangement links TRBV28 to TRBJ2-1; 12 positions match TRBD1. Germline CDR1 reads MDHEN; CDR2 reads SYDVKM. The CDR3 covers 15 residues. The V gene end was trimmed by 4 bases and the J gene end by 9 bases; junction bases not matched to a gene: 7. The CDR3 nucleotides read TGTGCCAGCAGTTATAGGGGACAGGGGGCCGGTGAGCAGTTCTTC. This gives the protein CASSYRGQGAGEQFF.

V is TRBV6-5 and J is TRBJ1-2, with D hard to call. Trimming stripped 7 bases from V and 5 bases from J, with 11 bases between. The CDR3 covers 12 residues. Germline V CDR1 and CDR2: MNHEY, SVGAGI. CDR3 amino acids: CASTSAPYGYTF. DNA of the CDR3: TGTGCCAGCACAAGTGCGCCATATGGCTACACCTTC.

The chain combines TRBV5-8 with TRBJ2-5, with a tentative D call TRBD1 (6 bases). V lost 0 bases and J lost 7, with 16 bases in between. The germline V gene encodes CDR1 SGHTS and CDR2 YDEGEE. There are 15 residues in the CDR3. The chain's CDR3 is CASSLEGVAKGTQYF. The CDR3 DNA reads TGTGCCAGCAGCTTGGAGGGGGTTGCCAAGGGGACCCAGTACTTC.

This chain connects TRBV19 to TRBJ2-7; tentatively, D is TRBD2 (6 bases). Trimming removed 5 bases at V and 3 bases at J, with 11 bases between. Germline-derived CDR1 and CDR2 are LNHDA and SQIVND (reference sequence). This CDR3 has 13 residues. The CDR3 loop reads CASSPGGDYEQYF. The DNA for the CDR3 is TGTGCCAGTAGTCCAGGAGGGGACTACGAGCAGTACTTC.

The chain couples TRBV18 to TRBJ1-4; the D is unclear. V lost 5 bases and J lost 5, with 12 bases in between. Germline assignment: CDR1 KGHSH and CDR2 LQKENI. The CDR3 runs to 14 residues. CDR3 amino acids: CASSSGRNNEKLFF. In nucleotides, the CDR3 is TGTGCCAGCTCATCTGGCAGAAACAATGAAAAACTGTTTTTT.

The J gene is TRBJ2-5, the V gene TRBV27; 9 bases agree with TRBD1. The CDR3 totals 15 residues. Trimming took 4 bases from V and 6 from J; bases not matched to a gene: 9. CDR1 is MNHEY and CDR2 is SMNVEV in the germline V gene (reference sequence). CDR3 amino acids: CASSYLGQGEKTQYF. In DNA form, the CDR3 reads TGTGCCAGCAGTTACCTGGGACAGGGAGAAAAGACCCAGTACTTC.

The genes are TRBV6-1 and TRBJ2-7; 9 positions agree with TRBD1. The CDR3 totals 15 residues. With 5 bases clipped from V and 2 bases from J, the junction kept 7 bases outside the gene matches. Germline CDR1 reads MNHNS; CDR2 reads SASEGT. This chain's CDR3 is CASSLETGGPYEQYF. In DNA form, the CDR3 reads TGTGCCAGCAGTTTAGAGACAGGGGGACCCTACGAGCAGTACTTC.

In its sample, this clone was seen once. The CDR3 region is CASSLWWSTGQGLGELFF. The CDR3 region has the DNA TGTGCCAGCAGTTTGTGGTGGTCGACGGGACAGGGGTTAGGGGAGCTGTTTTTT. This chain uses TRBV28 with TRBJ2-2, with 10 bases fitting TRBD1. Germline lookup yields CDR1 MDHEN and CDR2 SYDVKM. This CDR3 region has 18 residues. With 3 bases clipped from V and 8 bases from J, the junction kept 15 bases outside the gene matches.

The chain recombines TRBV27 with TRBJ1-3, with D uncertain. Trimming took off 5 bases at V and 0 bases at J, with 14 bases between the two ends. Germline V gene sequence: CDR1 MNHEY, CDR2 SMNVEV (reference sequence). The CDR3 sequence is 16 residues long. For the CDR3, the DNA is TGTGCCAGCAGTGCGGTCCCTGAGAGCTCTGGAAACACCATATATTTT. Translated: CASSAVPESSGNTIYF.

J is TRBJ1-6 and V is TRBV18; D is ambiguous. Between the trimmed V and J ends, which lost 6 bases and 10 bases, there was a span of 16 bases. In germline, CDR1 is KGHSH, CDR2 LQKENI. This CDR3 is built from 14 residues. In DNA, the CDR3 is TGTGCCAGCTCGGAGGGTCCGAACAACTCACCCCTCCACTTT. Protein: CASSEGPNNSPLHF.

In this sample, this clone turned up a few times. This chain joins TRBV19 and TRBJ1-3; no clear D. The V gene's germline CDR1 is LNHDA and CDR2 SQIVND (reference sequence). V was clipped by 8 bases and J by 0 bases, with 17 bases between them. The CDR3 consists of 16 residues. CDR3 DNA: TGTGCCAGTCGGGATGATCCGGGCTCCTCTGGAAACACCATATATTTT. Its translation is CASRDDPGSSGNTIYF.

The V call is TRBV9, the J call TRBJ2-2; 10 bases fit TRBD2. V shed 2 bases and J 7 bases; nucleotides not matched to a gene: 5. The CDR3 is 15 residues long. CDR1 is SGDLS, CDR2 YYNGEE, per germline. CDR3 coding DNA: TGTGCCAGCAGCGTTAGCGGGGGGATTAGCGGGGAGCTGTTTTTT. Translated: CASSVSGGISGELFF.

This chain uses TRBV7-9 with TRBJ1-3, with D uncertain. The CDR3 runs to 18 residues. Germline V gene data show CDR1 as SEHNR and CDR2 as FQNEAQ (reference sequence). The V and J ends lost 5 bases and 0 bases respectively, with 20 bases between them. The CDR3 spells CASSPAVGSPSSGNTIYF. CDR3 DNA: TGTGCCAGCAGCCCGGCGGTTGGCTCCCCGAGCTCTGGAAACACCATATATTTT.

This rearrangement joins TRBV14 to TRBJ1-1; 7 nucleotides line up with TRBD1. The CDR3 runs 15 residues. V gave up 2 bases and J gave up 7 bases; unmatched junction bases: 10. Germline values: CDR1 SGHDN, CDR2 FVKESK. The CDR3 here is CASSQRFSGQHEAFF. Here the CDR3 DNA reads TGTGCCAGCAGCCAACGCTTTTCGGGACAGCATGAAGCTTTCTTT. The full variable domain, its missing parts supplied by reference TRBV14 and TRBJ1-1, is EAGVTQFPSHSVIEKGQTVTLRCDPISGHDNLYWYRRVMGKEIKFLLHFVKESKQDESGMPNNRFLAERTGGTYSTLKVQPAELEDSGVYFCASSQRFSGQHEAFFGQGTRLTVV.

This chain joins TRBV21-1 and TRBJ2-2; the table's D gene call, TRBD1, was not cross checked with the DNA. TRBV21-1 is marked as a pseudogene. The CDR3 covers 15 residues. In DNA, the CDR3 is TGTGCCAGCACCCCGAAGGGGGCGGGAACCGGGGAGCTGTTTTTT. Protein product: CASTPKGAGTGELFF.

This clone qualifies as medium-sized (0.01 to 0.1%). The rearrangement uses TRBV23-1 and TRBJ1-1; 8 bases are shared with TRBD1. TRBV23-1 counts as an open reading frame of uncertain function. The CDR3 is 15 residues long. V gave up 4 bases and J gave up 1 base; unmatched junction bases: 5. The CDR3 DNA reads as TGCGCCAGCAGTCCTCGCGGGACAGGGAACACTGAAGCTTTCTTT. Its translation: CASSPRGTGNTEAFF.

The chain carries TRBV19 and TRBJ1-5, with TRBD1 matching 10 bases. Trimming at V came to 0 bases and at J to 0 bases, leaving 5 bases not matched to a gene. This CDR3 region has 18 residues. Germline V gene sequence: CDR1 LNHDA, CDR2 SQIVND (reference sequence). The CDR3 loop reads CASSIEDRGTYSNQPQHF. The CDR3 DNA reads as TGTGCCAGTAGTATAGAGGACAGGGGGACTTATAGCAATCAGCCCCAGCATTTT.

This clone was detected once. The chain has TRBV7-9 and TRBJ1-1; D call uncertain. V was pared by 1 base and J by 6 bases, with 6 bases between. The CDR3 is made up of 12 amino acids. Germline assignment: CDR1 SEHNR and CDR2 FQNEAQ (reference sequence). CDR3 region: CASSLVQSEAFF. Written as DNA, the CDR3 is TGTGCCAGCAGCTTAGTACAGTCTGAAGCTTTCTTT. Full variable domain (rest looked up from reference TRBV7-9 and TRBJ1-1): DTGVSQNPRHKITKRGQNVTFRCDPISEHNRLYWYRQTLGQGPEFLTYFQNEAQLEKSRLLSDRFSAERPKGSFSTLEIQRTEQGDSAMYLCASSLVQSEAFFGQGTRLTVV.

The chain has TRBV7-9 and TRBJ2-7; 8 positions agree with TRBD1. The CDR3 has 17 amino acids. Germline lookup yields CDR1 SEHNR and CDR2 FQNEAQ (reference sequence). Losses at the gene ends were 5 bases for V and 4 bases for J; bases not matched to a gene: 16. The CDR3 sequence: CASSQGQGIGLGYEQYF. DNA of the CDR3: TGTGCCAGCAGCCAAGGACAGGGAATAGGGTTAGGGTACGAGCAGTACTTC.

A remark on this clone: One end of the junction does not line up with germline, which may come from a read error. J is TRBJ2-3 and V is TRBV5-4; 9 bases match TRBD1. CDR1 is SGHNT, CDR2 YYREEE, per germline (reference sequence). The CDR3 runs 16 residues. CDR3 protein: CAGSLPGTGHTDTQYF. DNA for the CDR3: TGTGCCGGCAGCTTGCCCGGGACAGGGCACACAGATACGCAGTATTTT.

The chain has TRBV4-1 and TRBJ2-7; TRBD2 matches at 10 bases. The CDR3 consists of 15 residues. Germline V gene lookup returns CDR1 MGHRA and CDR2 YSYEKL. Trimming removed 7 bases from V and 0 bases from J; junction bases left unmatched: 6. Here the CDR3 DNA reads TGCGCCAGCACCCTTGAGCGGGGGGGCTCCTACGAGCAGTACTTC. Translating it yields CASTLERGGSYEQYF.

This clone was seen just once. The chain employs TRBV12-5 and TRBJ2-3, with 9 nucleotides matching TRBD1. The CDR3 length is 18 residues. In germline, CDR1 is LGHNT, CDR2 FRNRAP. Trimming removed 0 bases from V and 3 bases from J; junction bases left unmatched: 10. CDR3 region: CASGLVSTDRGWTDTQYF. DNA of the CDR3: TGTGCTAGTGGTTTGGTATCCACCGACAGGGGGTGGACAGATACGCAGTATTTT. The full variable domain, its missing parts supplied by reference TRBV12-5 and TRBJ2-3, is DARVTQTPRHKVTEMGQEVTMRCQPILGHNTVFWYRQTMMQGLELLAYFRNRAPLDDSGMPKDRFSAEMPDATLATLKIQPSEPRDSAVYFCASGLVSTDRGWTDTQYFGPGTRLTVL.

This clone appeared once. The V gene is TRBV7-8, the J gene TRBJ1-5, with D possibly matching TRBD1 (6 bases). The CDR3 is made up of 15 amino acids. Trimming cost V 7 bases and J 7 bases, with 20 bases left between them. Germline loops: CDR1 SGHVS, CDR2 FQNEAQ. The CDR3 bases are TGTGCCAGCACCGCAGGGGCAGGAGGAGGCCAGCCCCAGCATTTT. Translating it yields CASTAGAGGGQPQHF.

V usage is TRBV11-3 and J usage is TRBJ1-6, with 8 bases fitting TRBD1. The germline V gene encodes CDR1 SGHNT and CDR2 YENEEA. The length of the CDR3 is 14 residues. J gave up 9 bases and V 4 bases, and 5 bases lay outside the gene matches. In nucleotides, the CDR3 is TGTGCCAGCAGCTCCGGGACAGGTGGTTCACCCCTCCACTTT. This sequence encodes CASSSGTGGSPLHF.